Listed below are T cell receptor beta chains from one sample, sequenced in a study of cytomegalovirus exposure and HLA in healthy donors. Assay used: immunoSEQ multiplex PCR; TCRdb lists only in-frame clones, some missing. Of under 75,000 clones listed, around 70% are singletons. The sequencing input was PBMCs. These receptors all come from a human donor in good health. The CDR3 runs from the conserved cysteine through the conserved F or W. Fields, in order: CDR3 length, clone size, D gene, J gene, V gene, CDR3 DNA, CDR3 protein. D genes are given only for firm matches. Where a row states a size, it is once, few, many or the class of an expanded clone; other rows omit it.

12	-	-	TRBJ2-2	TRBV27	TGTGCCAGCAGTTGGGGCTCCGGGGAGCTGTTTTTT	CASSWGSGELFF
16	-	TRBD1	TRBJ1-5	TRBV7-2	TGTGCCAGCAGCTTATCGTCGGACAGGGACAATCAGCCCCAGCATTTT	CASSLSSDRDNQPQHF
15	-	TRBD2	TRBJ2-2	TRBV30	TGTGCCTGGAGTGGGAGCGGGACGAACACCGGGGAGCTGTTTTTT	CAWSGSGTNTGELFF
15	-	TRBD2	TRBJ2-1	TRBV18	TGTGCCAGCTCACCAAGGACTAGCGGTAACAATGAGCAGTTCTTC	CASSPRTSGNNEQFF
17	-	-	TRBJ1-1	TRBV19	TGTGCCAGTAGTATAGAGGCGGGGGGGGCTATGAACACTGAAGCTTTCTTT	CASSIEAGGAMNTEAFF
18	-	-	TRBJ2-1	TRBV27	TGTGCCAGCAGTTTATCTAGTTCGGCAGGGGCACTCTACAATGAGCAGTTCTTC	CASSLSSSAGALYNEQFF
15	few	TRBD2	TRBJ2-7	TRBV19	TGTGCCAGTAGTATAATAAGCGGGAGCAACTACGAGCAGTACTTC	CASSIISGSNYEQYF
13	-	-	TRBJ1-1	TRBV6-4	TGTGCCAGCAGACTTACAGTGAACACTGAAGCTTTCTTT	CASRLTVNTEAFF
16	-	-	TRBJ1-1	TRBV28	TGTGCCAGCAGTCCCCTCGGGGTGGGGATCAGGACTGAAGCTTTCTTT	CASSPLGVGIRTEAFF
14	many	-	TRBJ1-1	TRBV19	TGTGCCAGTACCCTGAGGGGGTTGAACACTGAAGCTTTCTTT	CASTLRGLNTEAFF
14	-	TRBD2	TRBJ2-3	TRBV29-1	TGCAGCGTTGTAGCTAGCGGGAGCGCAGATACGCAGTATTTT	CSVVASGSADTQYF
14	few	-	TRBJ2-6	TRBV9	TGTGCCAGCAGTCTATATACTGGGGCCAACGTCCTGACTTTC	CASSLYTGANVLTF
13	once	-	TRBJ2-7	TRBV11-2	TGTGCCAGCAGATGGGCCGGTAACTACGAGCAGTACTTC	CASRWAGNYEQYF
14	-	TRBD1	TRBJ2-5	TRBV5-4	TGTGCCAGCAGAGACAGGGGGCGGCAAGAGACCCAGTACTTC	CASRDRGRQETQYF
16	few	TRBD2	TRBJ2-4	TRBV13	TGTGCCAGCAGCTTCCTAGCGGGAGCAAGGGAAAACATTCAGTACTTC	CASSFLAGARENIQYF
16	few	TRBD2	TRBJ2-3	TRBV4-1	TGCGCCAGCAGCCAAGTACTAGCGGGAGTGGGGGATACGCAGTATTTT	CASSQVLAGVGDTQYF
14	-	-	TRBJ1-2	TRBV4-2	TGTGCCAGCAGCCAAGACCGGTTTAACTATGGCTACACCTTC	CASSQDRFNYGYTF
19	-	TRBD2	TRBJ2-7	TRBV4-1	TGCGCCAGCAGCCAAGATCGTCCAGGGACTAGCGGGAGGCCCTACGAGCAGTACTTC	CASSQDRPGTSGRPYEQYF
15	-	TRBD1	TRBJ1-1	TRBV7-9	TGTGCCAGCAGCCACTGGGGACAGCGGAACACTGAAGCTTTCTTT	CASSHWGQRNTEAFF
15	-	TRBD1	TRBJ2-7	TRBV6-5	TGTGCCAGCAGTTACTCCGCCAGGGGGATCTACGAGCAGTACTTC	CASSYSARGIYEQYF
13	-	TRBD1	TRBJ2-7	TRBV7-2	TGTGCCAGCAGTGGACAGGAAACCTACGAGCAGTACTTC	CASSGQETYEQYF
14	-	TRBD2	TRBJ2-7	TRBV6-1	TGTGCCAGCGGCCGCACTAGCGGCCCCTACGAGCAGTACTTC	CASGRTSGPYEQYF
15	once	TRBD1	TRBJ1-1	TRBV11-2	TGTGCCAGCAGCTTAGGAACAGGGGGTGGGACTGAAGCTTTCTTT	CASSLGTGGGTEAFF
13	-	-	TRBJ1-1	TRBV5-1	TGCGCCAGCAGCTTGACAGGGAAGACTGAAGCTTTCTTT	CASSLTGKTEAFF
15	-	-	TRBJ2-3	TRBV30	TGTGCCTGGAGTTATCAGCGTCCGACCTCAGATACGCAGTATTTT	CAWSYQRPTSDTQYF
14	-	TRBD2	TRBJ2-1	TRBV30	TGTGCCTGGAGCAGCGGGACTACCTACAATGAGCAGTTCTTC	CAWSSGTTYNEQFF
16	-	TRBD2	TRBJ2-3	TRBV5-8	TGTGCCAGCAGCTTAGGGACTAGCGACAGCACAGATACGCAGTATTTT	CASSLGTSDSTDTQYF
16	-	TRBD1	TRBJ1-5	TRBV7-9	TGTGCCAGCAGCAGTGGGGCCGGACAGGGACATCAGCCCCAGCATTTT	CASSSGAGQGHQPQHF
16	-	TRBD2	TRBJ2-1	TRBV7-8	TGTGCCAGCAGCTTATTAGATAGCGGGAATGGGAATGAGCAGTTCTTC	CASSLLDSGNGNEQFF
14	-	TRBD2	TRBJ2-7	TRBV27	TGTGCCAGCCCCACGGGGGGGCAATTCTACGAGCAGTACTTC	CASPTGGQFYEQYF
14	-	-	TRBJ1-2	TRBV16	TGTGCCAGCAGCCAGGGACATTTTAACTATGGCTACACCTTC	CASSQGHFNYGYTF
16	-	TRBD2	TRBJ2-5	TRBV4-1	TGCGCCAGCAGCCAAGAGGCCAGGGAGGGGCGAGAGACCCAGTACTTC	CASSQEAREGRETQYF
15	many	TRBD1	TRBJ1-2	TRBV4-1	TGCGCCAGCAGCACCCGACAGGGGGTTAACTATGGCTACACCTTC	CASSTRQGVNYGYTF
18	-	TRBD1	TRBJ1-1	TRBV4-1	TGCGCCAGCAGCCACGTCGAACCGGGACAGGGTGACCCTAATGAAGCTTTCTTT	CASSHVEPGQGDPNEAFF
15	-	-	TRBJ2-1	TRBV14	TGTGCCAGCAGCCAACCGACTAGATCGTACAATGAGCAGTTCTTC	CASSQPTRSYNEQFF
16	-	TRBD2	TRBJ2-7	TRBV2	TGTGCCAGCAGTGAAGCGGGGGGCGGGAGGGCCTACGAGCAGTACTTC	CASSEAGGGRAYEQYF
12	-	-	TRBJ1-1	TRBV18	TGTGCCAGCTCACCGGGCAACACTGAAGCTTTCTTT	CASSPGNTEAFF
16	-	-	TRBJ1-4	TRBV7-2	TGTGCCAGCAGCTTCGGACAGATTGCAACTAATGAAAAACTGTTTTTT	CASSFGQIATNEKLFF
15	-	-	TRBJ2-7	TRBV10-1	TGCGCCAGCAGTGAGTCGCAAACAGGGCGAAACGAGCAGTACTTC	CASSESQTGRNEQYF